A selection of T cell receptor beta chains follows, all from one sample in a study of control samples from healthy donors and cancer patients. Profiled with immunoSEQ multiplex PCR; TCRdb holds only in-frame clones, not every one. The repertoire holds 150,000 or so clones, with 93% as singletons. The specimen sequenced was blood. The source is a woman aged 60-75 years in good health. Both conserved end residues are trimmed from each CDR3.

v_call	j_call	cdr3_aa
TRBV19	TRBJ1-4	ASNLRGHREKLF
TRBV2	TRBJ1-5	ASRDPGQPQH
TRBV5-1	TRBJ2-1	ASKKLAGQLYNEQF
TRBV19	TRBJ2-4	ASGRARDIQY
TRBV2	TRBJ1-6	ASSEALLGNSPLH
TRBV10-2	TRBJ1-4	ASSETNEKLF
TRBV3-1/TRBV3-2	TRBJ1-2	ASSQGQGSGYGYT
TRBV7-9	TRBJ2-3	ASSLPLDSDTQY
TRBV6-2/TRBV6-3	TRBJ2-7	ASSPTSKYEQY
TRBV6-2/TRBV6-3	TRBJ1-2	ASSYAVQGYT
TRBV10-3	TRBJ1-2	AISGVGLRT
TRBV6-2/TRBV6-3	TRBJ1-3	ASSSWGGTGNTIY
TRBV9	TRBJ1-5	ASSVGLDSNQPQH
TRBV7-8	TRBJ1-4	ASSLRGEKLF
TRBV2	TRBJ2-7	ASRPGQGNYEQY
TRBV19	TRBJ2-5	ASSFSKETQY
TRBV5-6	TRBJ1-2	ASSLYRGALYGYT
TRBV6-2/TRBV6-3	TRBJ2-2	ASSSLAGIRGELF
TRBV29-1	TRBJ2-3	SVERGGHEGTDTQY
TRBV6-5	TRBJ2-7	ASSLEGVPYEQY
TRBV2	TRBJ1-3	ASSERAAGNTIY
TRBV6-5	TRBJ2-2	ASSYSVGELF
TRBV2	TRBJ2-5	ASFRDSGPGTQY
TRBV5-1	TRBJ1-6	ASSPTGSDSPLH
TRBV19	TRBJ2-4	ASSIGMTVQY
TRBV9	TRBJ2-7	ASSGGSGGGYEQY
TRBV2	TRBJ1-5	ASSAGIASNQPQH
TRBV7-9	TRBJ1-2	ASSLAQLELGYT
TRBV24-1	TRBJ2-6	AIGTGSSGANVLT
TRBV5-6	TRBJ1-2	AGRSQGNYGYT
TRBV30	TRBJ2-2	AWSQNRAYTGELF
TRBV11-1	TRBJ1-5	ASSLDGTGNQPQH
TRBV19	TRBJ1-2	ASSITTGYGYT
TRBV5-4	TRBJ1-2	ASSLVTDYGYT
TRBV6-5	TRBJ1-2	ASSSLRDRVGGYT
TRBV27	TRBJ2-7	ASSLRPSYEQY
TRBV7-2	TRBJ2-3	ASSLAMGGGLTDTQY
TRBV5-1	TRBJ2-7	ASSLLPGQGVSYEQY
TRBV6-2/TRBV6-3	TRBJ1-1	ASSLYEEGRAF